This entry lists 12 T cell receptor beta chains sequenced from one sample in a study of siplizumab effects on memory and regulatory T cells. Produced via immunoSEQ multiplex PCR; TCRdb's table is partial and in-frame only. The sample lists around 110,000 clones; about 94% were seen once. The sample taken for sequencing was non-Treg CD4+ T cells sorted from blood. All receptors derive from a human donor in good health.

The rearrangement links TRBV9 to TRBJ2-3, with 8 positions matching TRBD2. The CDR3 consists of 14 residues. Trimming at V came to 2 bases and at J to 4 bases, leaving 3 bases not matched to a gene. CDR1 is SGDLS and CDR2 is YYNGEE in the germline V gene. The CDR3 DNA reads as TGTGCCAGCAGCGTGACTAGCGTGGCAGATACGCAGTATTTT. Translated, it gives CASSVTSVADTQYF.

CDR3 bases: TGTGCCAGTAGTACGGGACAGGCGTCCACAGATACGCAGTATTTT. As protein: CASSTGQASTDTQYF. The chain recombines TRBV19 with TRBJ2-3, with 8 bases that match TRBD1. Trimming at V came to 4 bases and at J to 2 bases, leaving 5 bases not matched to a gene. The length of the CDR3 is 15 residues. Per the germline V gene, CDR1 is LNHDA and CDR2 is SQIVND (reference sequence).

This chain links TRBV2 with TRBJ2-3; 9 bases align to TRBD2. This CDR3 is built from 16 residues. Trimming took 7 bases from V and 0 from J; bases not matched to a gene: 8. Per germline, CDR1 SNHLY and CDR2 FYNNEI. In DNA form, the CDR3 reads TGTGCCAGCATGCTCGTGCTAGCGGGAAGCACAGATACGCAGTATTTT. Amino acids: CASMLVLAGSTDTQYF.

This clone was seen just once. The chain links TRBV5-3 to TRBJ2-3, with D perhaps matching TRBD2 (5 bases). TRBV5-3 is an ORF for which the function is uncertain. This CDR3 comprises 14 residues. Trimming pared 2 bases from V and 2 bases from J, leaving 9 bases between. The CDR3 protein is CARSFGLPTDTQYF. The CDR3 bases are TGTGCCAGAAGCTTTGGACTGCCCACAGATACGCAGTATTTT.

This chain uses TRBV6-6 with TRBJ1-2; D is uncertain. This CDR3 region has 13 residues. V lost 2 bases and J 7 bases, leaving 11 bases between the germline ends. Germline V lookup: CDR1 MNHNY, CDR2 SVGAGI (reference sequence). CDR3 in amino acids: CASSYGPQSGYTF. The CDR3 DNA reads TGTGCCAGCAGTTACGGGCCCCAGAGTGGCTACACCTTC.

About this clone itself: No conserved phenylalanine or tryptophan ends this CDR3, so it is likely a read error. No DNA is shown, since the ends of the CDR3 on it are uncertain; the CDR3 is the one TCRdb lists. This chain links TRBV12-2 with TRBJ1-4. TRBV12-2 corresponds to a pseudogene. The CDR3 sequence runs 11 residues, both termini included. The CDR3 sequence: CASRPPLYDLL.

The rearrangement links TRBV27 to TRBJ1-6; D gene unclear. The ends were cut back, 2 bases at V and 7 bases at J, with 18 bases in the middle. CDR3 length: 17 amino acids. CDR1 MNHEY and CDR2 SMNVEV come from the germline V gene (reference sequence). CDR3 amino acids: CASSLGAWARRNSPLHF. CDR3 nucleotide sequence: TGTGCCAGCAGTTTAGGTGCTTGGGCCAGGAGGAATTCACCCCTCCACTTT.

This chain joins TRBV5-6 and TRBJ1-2; tentative D call: TRBD1 (5 bases). Germline values: CDR1 SGHDT, CDR2 YYEEEE. The CDR3 runs 14 residues. The V and J ends lost 0 bases and 3 bases respectively, with 9 bases between them. The CDR3 protein is CASSLVPGHYGYTF. CDR3 nucleotides: TGTGCCAGCAGCTTGGTTCCGGGGCACTATGGCTACACCTTC.

The gene calls are TRBV9 and TRBJ2-5, with 11 bases fitting TRBD2. The germline CDR1 and CDR2 sequences are SGDLS and YYNGEE. V shed 4 bases and J 2 bases; nucleotides not matched to a gene: 4. This CDR3 is 15 amino acids long. The CDR3 region is CASSSGTSGQETQYF. In nucleotides, the CDR3 is TGTGCCAGCAGCTCCGGGACTAGCGGACAAGAGACCCAGTACTTC. The full variable domain, rest sourced from reference TRBV9 and TRBJ2-5, is DSGVTQTPKHLITATGQRVTLRCSPRSGDLSVYWYQQSLDQGLQFLIQYYNGEERAKGNILERFSAQQFPDLHSELNLSSLELGDSALYFCASSSGTSGQETQYFGPGTRLLVL.

The chain combines TRBV28 with TRBJ2-1; maybe TRBD1 (5 bases). The CDR3 runs to 13 residues. Germline lookup yields CDR1 MDHEN and CDR2 SYDVKM. Deletions cut 8 bases from V and 0 bases from J, with 8 bases between. CDR3 protein: CASDSSSYNEQFF. DNA of the CDR3: TGTGCCAGCGACAGTTCCTCCTACAATGAGCAGTTCTTC.

This sequence joins TRBV5-1 and TRBJ2-2, with D possibly TRBD1 on 6 matching bases. Trimming cost V 0 bases and J 6 bases, with 12 bases left between them. This CDR3 spans 15 amino acids. CDR1 and CDR2 (germline): SGHRS, YFSETQ. The CDR3 DNA follows: TGCGCCAGCAGCTTGGTGTCAGGGGCCCCCGGGGAGCTGTTTTTT. Translated, it gives CASSLVSGAPGELFF. Combining the CDR3 with reference TRBV5-1 and TRBJ2-2 gives the whole variable domain KAGVTQTPRYLIKTRGQQVTLSCSPISGHRSVSWYQQTPGQGLQFLFEYFSETQRNKGNFPGRFSGRQFSNSRSEMNVSTLELGDSALYLCASSLVSGAPGELFFGEGSRLTVL.

The chain links TRBV7-2 to TRBJ1-1; D is unresolved. Germline values: CDR1 SGHTA, CDR2 FQGNSA. With 0 bases removed from V and 0 bases from J, the gap between germline ends came to 5 bases. CDR3 length equals 14 residues. As DNA, the CDR3 is TGTGCCAGCAGCTTAGCACAGTTGAACACTGAAGCTTTCTTT. Amino acid sequence: CASSLAQLNTEAFF.